One and the same sample provided the 12 T cell receptor beta chains below, sequenced in a study of cytomegalovirus exposure and HLA in healthy donors. Some clones are missing from TCRdb's copy, which holds only in-frame ones; the method was immunoSEQ multiplex PCR. The data contain some 130,000 clones, roughly four fifths of them singletons. The material sequenced was PBMCs. The source is a man younger than 45 in good health and CMV-seropositive.

CDR3 sequence reads: CASSSTQGSNYGYTF. The DNA for the CDR3 is TGTGCCAGCTCATCAACCCAGGGGTCAAACTATGGCTACACCTTC. The chain is built from TRBV18 and TRBJ1-2; D may be TRBD1 (6 bases). This CDR3 is 15 amino acids long. V lost 5 bases and J 2 bases, leaving 15 bases between the germline ends. Germline assignment: CDR1 KGHSH and CDR2 LQKENI.

The gene calls are TRBV5-4 and TRBJ1-2, with D perhaps matching TRBD1 (5 bases). V lost 4 bases and J lost 8, with 18 bases in between. From germline, CDR1 is SGHNT and CDR2 YYREEE (reference sequence). The CDR3 extends over 14 amino acids. The CDR3 is CASSAGLGDDGYTF. The CDR3 DNA reads as TGTGCCAGCAGCGCGGGACTTGGGGATGACGGCTACACCTTC.

The chain couples TRBV2 to TRBJ2-7, with unresolved D. Deletions cut 5 bases from V and 2 bases from J, with 10 bases between. The CDR3 length is 13 residues. The germline V gene encodes CDR1 SNHLY and CDR2 FYNNEI. CDR3 sequence reads: CASSPYSAYEQYF. CDR3 coding DNA: TGTGCCAGCAGTCCCTACTCCGCCTACGAGCAGTACTTC.

This chain joins TRBV5-1 and TRBJ1-1; tentatively, D is TRBD1 (6 bases). The V gene lost 0 bases and the J gene lost 5 bases, with 14 bases spanning the gap. This CDR3 has 15 amino acids. The germline gives CDR1 SGHRS, CDR2 YFSETQ. The CDR3 nucleotides read TGCGCCAGCAGCTTGGACGTAGGGGGTGGTACTGAAGCTTTCTTT. It specifies CASSLDVGGGTEAFF.

V gene TRBV5-4 combines with J gene TRBJ1-2; TRBD1 might be the D (5 bases). The germline V gene encodes CDR1 SGHNT and CDR2 YYREEE (reference sequence). CDR3 length equals 13 residues. Trimming took 4 bases from V and 5 from J, leaving 12 bases between them. The CDR3 here is CASSLRQTYGYTF. CDR3 bases: TGTGCCAGCAGCCTCAGACAGACATATGGCTACACCTTC.

The V call is TRBV7-3, the J call TRBJ2-2, with D hard to call. Looked up from germline, CDR1 is SGHTA and CDR2 is FQGTGA. This CDR3 contains 15 residues. The V end lost 0 bases, the J end lost 2 bases, and 7 bases lay between the germline ends. For the CDR3, the DNA is TGTGCCAGCAGCTTAACACAGACCAACACCGGGGAGCTGTTTTTT. Amino acids: CASSLTQTNTGELFF.

J is TRBJ1-5 and V is TRBV2; D not resolved. The CDR3 runs to 13 residues. The germline gives CDR1 SNHLY, CDR2 FYNNEI. The V and J ends lost 7 bases and 6 bases respectively, with 13 bases between them. The CDR3 spells CASKKGEVQPQHF. As DNA, the CDR3 is TGTGCCAGCAAAAAGGGAGAGGTTCAGCCCCAGCATTTT.

The sample holds one count of this clone. The chain has TRBV4-1 and TRBJ2-4; 12 nucleotides align to TRBD2. From germline, CDR1 is MGHRA and CDR2 YSYEKL. V was clipped by 4 bases and J by 4 bases; unmatched bases: 2. This CDR3 is 15 amino acids long. In DNA form, the CDR3 reads TGCGCCAGCAGCCCCCTAGCGGGGGGGAAAAACATTCAGTACTTC. Translated, it gives CASSPLAGGKNIQYF.

The chain joins TRBV7-9 to TRBJ1-2; TRBD1 matches at 7 bases. This CDR3 spans 18 amino acids. With V trimmed by 5 bases and J by 1 base, 16 bases remained unmatched. Germline assignment: CDR1 SEHNR and CDR2 FQNEAQ (reference sequence). The CDR3 nucleotides are TGTGCCAGCAGCCCTCCTCTGGGACAGTCTACACTTAACTATGGCTACACCTTC. This translates into CASSPPLGQSTLNYGYTF. Filled out from reference TRBV7-9 and TRBJ1-2, the complete variable domain reads DTGVSQNPRHKITKRGQNVTFRCDPISEHNRLYWYRQTLGQGPEFLTYFQNEAQLEKSRLLSDRFSAERPKGSFSTLEIQRTEQGDSAMYLCASSPPLGQSTLNYGYTFGSGTRLTVV.

The chain recombines TRBV30 with TRBJ2-5; 9 bases align to TRBD2. This CDR3 comprises 15 residues. Germline trimming cut 2 bases from V and 1 base from J; bases unmatched to any gene: 5. The germline CDR1 and CDR2 sequences are GTSNPN and SVGIG (reference sequence). The CDR3 DNA reads as TGTGCCTGGAGTAAACCTAGCGGGATCCAAGAGACCCAGTACTTC. Translation gives CAWSKPSGIQETQYF.

The chain carries TRBV2 and TRBJ2-3, with TRBD1 matching over 8 bases. Germline CDR1 and CDR2: SNHLY and FYNNEI. The CDR3 covers 14 residues. V shed 6 bases and J 2 bases; nucleotides not matched to a gene: 4. The CDR3 DNA reads TGTGCCAGCAGGACAGGGGTAGACACAGATACGCAGTATTTT. Translated, it gives CASRTGVDTDTQYF.

The J gene is TRBJ2-7, the V gene TRBV7-2, with D tentatively TRBD1 (6 bases). CDR3 length: 13 amino acids. Between the trimmed V and J ends, which lost 5 bases and 3 bases, there was a span of 11 bases. Germline V gene sequence: CDR1 SGHTA, CDR2 FQGNSA. The CDR3 DNA follows: TGTGCCAGCAGCACGGGACAAAGCTACGAGCAGTACTTC. As protein: CASSTGQSYEQYF.